The entry below gives a single TCR beta chain sequence along with its context. This sample is part of a study of OX40 agonist ivuxolimab in advanced cancers. Overall study context: Dose-escalation cases comprised hepatocellular carcinoma, melanoma, renal cell or head and neck cancer. Earlier anti-PD-1, anti-PD-L1 or anti-CTLA-4 therapy was permitted; around 40% had received some. There were three patients with partial responses, one having hepatocellular carcinoma and two cutaneous melanoma.

Assay used: immunoSEQ multiplex PCR; TCRdb lists only in-frame clones, some missing. The data hold about 69,000 clones, with 84% observed a single time. The CDR3 totals 12 residues. Germline V gene lookup returns CDR1 SGHKS and CDR2 YYEKEE (reference sequence). Trimming took 0 bases from V and 7 from J, leaving 8 bases between them. The sequenced sample was CD4+ or CD8+ T cells sorted from blood, obtained in a trial of the OX40 agonist ivuxolimab. This TCR was recovered from an adult with an advanced solid tumor such as melanoma, head and neck, liver or kidney cancer. The gene calls are TRBV5-5 and TRBJ2-7; D not certain. CDR3 in amino acids: CASSLGLGEQYF. CDR3 sequence (DNA): TGTGCCAGCAGCTTGGGATTAGGGGAGCAGTACTTC.